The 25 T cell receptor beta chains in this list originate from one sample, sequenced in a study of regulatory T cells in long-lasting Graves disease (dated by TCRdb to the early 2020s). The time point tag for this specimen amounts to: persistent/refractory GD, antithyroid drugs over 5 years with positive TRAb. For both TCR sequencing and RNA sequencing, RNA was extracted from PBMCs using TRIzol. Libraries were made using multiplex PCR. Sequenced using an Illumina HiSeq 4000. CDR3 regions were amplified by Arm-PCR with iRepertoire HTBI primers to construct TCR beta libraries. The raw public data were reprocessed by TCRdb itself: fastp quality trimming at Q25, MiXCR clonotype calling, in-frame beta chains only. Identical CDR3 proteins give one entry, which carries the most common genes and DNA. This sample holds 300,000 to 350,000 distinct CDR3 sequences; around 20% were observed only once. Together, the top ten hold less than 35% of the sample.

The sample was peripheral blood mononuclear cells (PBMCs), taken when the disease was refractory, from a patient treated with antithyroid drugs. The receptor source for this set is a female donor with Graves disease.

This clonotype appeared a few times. DNA for the CDR3: TGTGCCAGCAGCTCACCCGGGTCCCGGGGAGGTTTCTACGAGCAGTACTTC. Its protein is CASSSPGSRGGFYEQYF. The V and J genes are TRBV11-2 and TRBJ2-7, with D possibly being TRBD2 (6 bases). The V gene's germline CDR1 is SGHAT and CDR2 FQNNGV. Deletions cut 4 bases from V and 3 bases from J, with 22 bases between. The CDR3 contains 17 residues.

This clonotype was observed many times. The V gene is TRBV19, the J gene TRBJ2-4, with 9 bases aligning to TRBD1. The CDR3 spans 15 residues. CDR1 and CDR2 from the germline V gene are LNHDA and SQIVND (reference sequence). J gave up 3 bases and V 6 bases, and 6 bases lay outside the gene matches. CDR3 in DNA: TGTGCCAGTAGCACAGGGGGCATCGGCAAAAACATTCAGTACTTC. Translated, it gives CASSTGGIGKNIQYF.

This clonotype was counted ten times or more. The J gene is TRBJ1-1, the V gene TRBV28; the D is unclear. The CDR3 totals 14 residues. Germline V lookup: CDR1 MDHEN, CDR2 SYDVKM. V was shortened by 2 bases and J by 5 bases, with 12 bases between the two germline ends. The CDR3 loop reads CASSLRGGGTEAFF. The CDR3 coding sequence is TGTGCCAGCAGTTTACGGGGTGGAGGAACTGAAGCTTTCTTT.

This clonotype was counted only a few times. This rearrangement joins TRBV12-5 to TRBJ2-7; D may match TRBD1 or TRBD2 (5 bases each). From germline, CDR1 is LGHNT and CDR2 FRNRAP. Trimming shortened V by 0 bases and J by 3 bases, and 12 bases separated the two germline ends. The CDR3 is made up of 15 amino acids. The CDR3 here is CASGLVLGESYEQYF. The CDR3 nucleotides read TGTGCTAGTGGTTTGGTACTAGGGGAGAGCTACGAGCAGTACTTC.

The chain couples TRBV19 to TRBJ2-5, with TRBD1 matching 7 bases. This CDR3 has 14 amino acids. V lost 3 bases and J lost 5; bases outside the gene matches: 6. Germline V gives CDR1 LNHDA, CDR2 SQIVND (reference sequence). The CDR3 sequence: CASSINRGFETQYF. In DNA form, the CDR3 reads TGTGCCAGTAGTATTAACAGGGGCTTCGAGACCCAGTACTTC.

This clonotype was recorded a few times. The CDR3 region is CASSMGRLGEMNTEAFF. CDR3 nucleotide sequence: TGTGCCAGTAGTATGGGACGGCTGGGGGAGATGAACACTGAAGCTTTCTTT. The chain employs TRBV19 and TRBJ1-1; TRBD1 might be the D (5 bases). CDR3 length equals 17 residues. Trimming removed 3 bases at V and 0 bases at J, with 17 bases between. Germline CDR1 is LNHDA and CDR2 is SQIVND (reference sequence).

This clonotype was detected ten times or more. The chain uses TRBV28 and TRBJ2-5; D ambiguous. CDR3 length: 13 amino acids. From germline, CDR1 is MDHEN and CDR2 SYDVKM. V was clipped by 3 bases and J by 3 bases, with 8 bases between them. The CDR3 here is CASSFYWEETQYF. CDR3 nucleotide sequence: TGTGCCAGCAGTTTTTACTGGGAAGAGACCCAGTACTTC.

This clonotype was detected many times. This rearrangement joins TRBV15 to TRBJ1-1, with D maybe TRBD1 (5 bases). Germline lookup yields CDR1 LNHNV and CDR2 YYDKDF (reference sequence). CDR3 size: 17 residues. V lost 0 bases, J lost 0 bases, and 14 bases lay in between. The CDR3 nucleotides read TGTGCCACCAGCAGAGATCAGGGCAGAGGGATGAACACTGAAGCTTTCTTT. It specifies CATSRDQGRGMNTEAFF.

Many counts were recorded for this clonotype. The CDR3 sequence is CATAVGQGRETQYF. CDR3 DNA: TGTGCCACCGCCGTGGGGCAGGGTAGAGAGACCCAGTACTTC. The chain has TRBV25-1 and TRBJ2-5; D possibly corresponds to TRBD1 (5 bases). The CDR3 runs to 14 residues. The germline CDR1 and CDR2 sequences are MGHDK and SYGVNS. V was pared by 10 bases and J by 4 bases, with 19 bases between.

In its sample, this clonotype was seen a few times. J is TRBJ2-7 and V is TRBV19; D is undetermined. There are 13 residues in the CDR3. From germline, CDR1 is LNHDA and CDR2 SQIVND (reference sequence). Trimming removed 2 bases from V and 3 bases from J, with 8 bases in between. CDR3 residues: CASSISLSYEQYF. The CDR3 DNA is TGTGCCAGTAGTATAAGTCTTAGCTACGAGCAGTACTTC.

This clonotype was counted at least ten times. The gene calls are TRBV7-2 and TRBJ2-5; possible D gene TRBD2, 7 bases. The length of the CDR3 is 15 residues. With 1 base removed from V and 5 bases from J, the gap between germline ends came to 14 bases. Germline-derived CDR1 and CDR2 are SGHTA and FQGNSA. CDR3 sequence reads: CASSLDRGASETQYF. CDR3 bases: TGTGCCAGCAGCTTAGATCGGGGGGCATCTGAGACCCAGTACTTC.

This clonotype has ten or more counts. CDR3 sequence reads: CASSRGRLQETQYF. The CDR3 nucleotides are TGTGCCAGCAGCCGGGGACGCTTGCAAGAGACCCAGTACTTC. The V gene is TRBV12-3 or TRBV12-4, the J gene TRBJ2-5; D may correspond to TRBD1 or TRBD2 (5 bases each). This CDR3 contains 14 residues. Trimming removed 6 bases at V and 2 bases at J, with 13 bases between.

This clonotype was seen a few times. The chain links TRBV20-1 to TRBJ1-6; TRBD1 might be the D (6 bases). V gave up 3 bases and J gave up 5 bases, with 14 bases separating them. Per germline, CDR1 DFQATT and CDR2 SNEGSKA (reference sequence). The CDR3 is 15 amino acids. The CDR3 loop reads CSARRGGIDNSPLHF. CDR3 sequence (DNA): TGCAGTGCTAGGAGGGGGGGGATCGATAATTCACCCCTCCACTTT.

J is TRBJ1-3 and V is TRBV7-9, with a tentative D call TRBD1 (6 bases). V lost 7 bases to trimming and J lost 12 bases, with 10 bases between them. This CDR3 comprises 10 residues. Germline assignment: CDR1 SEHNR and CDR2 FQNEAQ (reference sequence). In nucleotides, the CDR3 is TGTGCCAGCACCAGGACAGACATATATTTT. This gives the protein CASTRTDIYF.

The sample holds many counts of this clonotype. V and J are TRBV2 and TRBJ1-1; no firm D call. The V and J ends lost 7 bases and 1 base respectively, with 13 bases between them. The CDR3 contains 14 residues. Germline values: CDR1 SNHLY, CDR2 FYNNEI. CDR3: CASTLTEGNTEAFF. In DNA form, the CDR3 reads TGTGCCAGCACCCTGACGGAGGGGAACACTGAAGCTTTCTTT. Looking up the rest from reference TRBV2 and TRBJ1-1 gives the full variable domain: EPEVTQTPSHQVTQMGQEVILRCVPISNHLYFYWYRQILGQKVEFLVSFYNNEISEKSEIFDDQFSVERPDGSNFTLKIRSTKLEDSAMYFCASTLTEGNTEAFFGQGTRLTVV.

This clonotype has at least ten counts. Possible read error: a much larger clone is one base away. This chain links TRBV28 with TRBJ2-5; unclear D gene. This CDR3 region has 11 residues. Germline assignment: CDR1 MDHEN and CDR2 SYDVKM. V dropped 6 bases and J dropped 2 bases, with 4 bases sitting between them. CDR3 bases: TGTGCCAGCAGATCTCAAGAGACCCAGTACTTC. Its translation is CASRSQETQYF.

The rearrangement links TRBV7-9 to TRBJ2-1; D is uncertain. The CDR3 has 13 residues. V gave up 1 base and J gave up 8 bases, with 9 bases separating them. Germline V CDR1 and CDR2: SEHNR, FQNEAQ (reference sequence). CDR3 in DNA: TGTGCCAGCAGCTTAGTAACGGTGGATGAGCAGTTCTTC. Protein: CASSLVTVDEQFF.

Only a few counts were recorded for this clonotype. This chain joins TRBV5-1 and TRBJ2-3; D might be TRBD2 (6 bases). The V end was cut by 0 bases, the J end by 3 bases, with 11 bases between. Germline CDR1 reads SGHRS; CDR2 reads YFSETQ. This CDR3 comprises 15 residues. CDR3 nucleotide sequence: TGCGCCAGCAGCTTGGCGGGGGTGGATACAGATACGCAGTATTTT. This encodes CASSLAGVDTDTQYF.

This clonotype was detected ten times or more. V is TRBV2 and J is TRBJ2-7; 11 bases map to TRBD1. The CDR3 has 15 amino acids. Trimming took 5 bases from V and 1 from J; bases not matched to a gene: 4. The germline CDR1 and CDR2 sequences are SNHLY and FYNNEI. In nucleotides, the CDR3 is TGTGCCAGCAGTAAGGACAGGGGGCGATCCTACGAGCAGTACTTC. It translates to CASSKDRGRSYEQYF.

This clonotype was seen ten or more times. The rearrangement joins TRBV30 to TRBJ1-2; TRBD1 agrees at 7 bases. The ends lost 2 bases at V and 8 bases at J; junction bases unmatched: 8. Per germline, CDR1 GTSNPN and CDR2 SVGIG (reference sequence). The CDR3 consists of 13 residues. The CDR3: CAWSLTGIGGYTF. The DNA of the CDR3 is TGTGCCTGGAGTTTGACAGGGATAGGGGGCTACACCTTC.

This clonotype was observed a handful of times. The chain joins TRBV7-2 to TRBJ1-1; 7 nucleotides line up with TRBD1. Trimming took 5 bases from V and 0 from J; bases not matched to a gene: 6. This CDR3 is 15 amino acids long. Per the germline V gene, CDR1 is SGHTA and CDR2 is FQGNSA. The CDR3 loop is CASSGPGQLNTEAFF. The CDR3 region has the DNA TGTGCCAGCAGCGGGCCGGGACAGCTGAACACTGAAGCTTTCTTT.

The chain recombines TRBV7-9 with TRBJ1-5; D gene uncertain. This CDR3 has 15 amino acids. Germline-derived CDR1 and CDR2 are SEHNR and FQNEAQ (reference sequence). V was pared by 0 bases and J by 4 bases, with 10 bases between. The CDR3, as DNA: TGTGCCAGCAGCTTAGCCCAGAATCCTAATCAGCCCCAGCATTTT. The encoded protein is CASSLAQNPNQPQHF.

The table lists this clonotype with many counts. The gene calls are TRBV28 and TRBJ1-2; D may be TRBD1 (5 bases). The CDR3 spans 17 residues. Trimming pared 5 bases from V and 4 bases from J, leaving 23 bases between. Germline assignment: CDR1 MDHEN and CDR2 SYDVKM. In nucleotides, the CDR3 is TGTGCCAGCAGTCGGCCGGGCATGGTGGCCGGGGGCTATGGCTACACCTTC. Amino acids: CASSRPGMVAGGYGYTF.

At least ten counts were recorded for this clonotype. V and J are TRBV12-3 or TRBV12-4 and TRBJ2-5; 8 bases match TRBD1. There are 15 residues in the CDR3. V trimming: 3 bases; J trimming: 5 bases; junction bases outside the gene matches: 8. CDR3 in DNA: TGTGCCAGCAGTTTCGGACAGGGTGGCACGGAGACCCAGTACTTC. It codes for CASSFGQGGTETQYF.

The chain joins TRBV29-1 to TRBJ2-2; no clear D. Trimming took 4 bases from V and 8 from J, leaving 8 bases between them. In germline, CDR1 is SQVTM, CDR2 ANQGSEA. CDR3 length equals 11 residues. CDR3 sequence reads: CSVGRRGELFF. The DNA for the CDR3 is TGCAGCGTTGGCCGTCGGGGGGAGCTGTTTTTT.